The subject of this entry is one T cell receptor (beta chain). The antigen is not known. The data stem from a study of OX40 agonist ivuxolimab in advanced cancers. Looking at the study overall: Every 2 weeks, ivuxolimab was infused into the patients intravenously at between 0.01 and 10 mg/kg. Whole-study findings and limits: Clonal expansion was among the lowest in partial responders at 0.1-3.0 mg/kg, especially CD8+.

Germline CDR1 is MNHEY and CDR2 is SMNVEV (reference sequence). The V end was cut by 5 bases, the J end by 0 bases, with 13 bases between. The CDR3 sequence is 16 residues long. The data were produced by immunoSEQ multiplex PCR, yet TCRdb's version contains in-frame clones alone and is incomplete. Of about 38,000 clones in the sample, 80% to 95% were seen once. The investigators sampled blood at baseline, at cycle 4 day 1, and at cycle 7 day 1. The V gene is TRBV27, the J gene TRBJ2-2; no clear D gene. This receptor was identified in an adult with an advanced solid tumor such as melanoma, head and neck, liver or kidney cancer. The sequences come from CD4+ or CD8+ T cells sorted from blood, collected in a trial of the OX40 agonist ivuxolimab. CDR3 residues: CASSPSRITNTGELFF. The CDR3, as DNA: TGTGCCAGCAGTCCCAGTCGGATTACGAACACCGGGGAGCTGTTTTTT.